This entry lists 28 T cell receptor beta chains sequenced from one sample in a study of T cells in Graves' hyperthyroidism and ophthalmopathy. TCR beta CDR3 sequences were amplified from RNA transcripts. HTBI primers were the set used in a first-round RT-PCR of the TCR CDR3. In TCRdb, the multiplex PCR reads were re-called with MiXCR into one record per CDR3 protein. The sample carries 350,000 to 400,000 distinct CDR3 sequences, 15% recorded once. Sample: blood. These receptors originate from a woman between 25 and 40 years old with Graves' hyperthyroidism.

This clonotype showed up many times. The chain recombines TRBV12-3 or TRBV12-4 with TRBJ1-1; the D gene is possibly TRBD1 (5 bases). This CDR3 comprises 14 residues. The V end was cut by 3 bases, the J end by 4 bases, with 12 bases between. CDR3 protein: CASSFGHTSTEAFF. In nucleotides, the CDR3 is TGTGCCAGCAGTTTTGGACACACCAGCACTGAAGCTTTCTTT.

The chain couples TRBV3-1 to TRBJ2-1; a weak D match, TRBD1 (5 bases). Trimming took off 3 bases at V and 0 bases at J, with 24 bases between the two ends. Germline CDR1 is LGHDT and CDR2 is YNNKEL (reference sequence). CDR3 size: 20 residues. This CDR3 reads CASSHLLRSFQGGSYNEQFF. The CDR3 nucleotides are TGTGCCAGCAGCCATCTTCTTCGGTCCTTCCAGGGCGGCTCCTACAATGAGCAGTTCTTC.

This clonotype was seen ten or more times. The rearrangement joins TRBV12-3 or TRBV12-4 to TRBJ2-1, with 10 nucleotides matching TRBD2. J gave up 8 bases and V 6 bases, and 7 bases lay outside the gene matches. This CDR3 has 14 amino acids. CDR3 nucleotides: TGTGCCAGCAGCCCCCTAGCGGGAGTTTATGAGCAGTTCTTC. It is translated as CASSPLAGVYEQFF.

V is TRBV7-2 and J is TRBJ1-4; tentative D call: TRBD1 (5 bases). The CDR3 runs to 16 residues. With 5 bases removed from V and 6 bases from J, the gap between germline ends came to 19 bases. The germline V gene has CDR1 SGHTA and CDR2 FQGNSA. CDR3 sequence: CASSPGLLEGDEKLFF. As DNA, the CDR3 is TGTGCCAGCAGCCCGGGACTGCTAGAAGGCGATGAAAAACTGTTTTTT.

Here the CDR3 DNA reads TGCGCCAGCAGCCCCGCGCAGGGGGCTGATTCACCCCTCCACTTT. Protein product: CASSPAQGADSPLHF. The gene calls are TRBV5-1 and TRBJ1-6; the match to TRBD1 covers 8 bases. V lost 4 bases, J lost 8 bases, and 8 bases stayed unmatched. This CDR3 comprises 15 residues. The germline V gene has CDR1 SGHRS and CDR2 YFSETQ.

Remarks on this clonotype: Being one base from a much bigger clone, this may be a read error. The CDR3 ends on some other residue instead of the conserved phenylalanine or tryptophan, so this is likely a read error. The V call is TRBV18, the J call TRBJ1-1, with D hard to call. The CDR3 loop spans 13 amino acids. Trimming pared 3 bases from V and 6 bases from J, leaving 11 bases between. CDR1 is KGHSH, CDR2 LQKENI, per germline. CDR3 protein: CASSPQGSSEAFL. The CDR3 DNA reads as TGTGCCAGCTCACCCCAAGGGAGCTCTGAAGCTTTCCTT.

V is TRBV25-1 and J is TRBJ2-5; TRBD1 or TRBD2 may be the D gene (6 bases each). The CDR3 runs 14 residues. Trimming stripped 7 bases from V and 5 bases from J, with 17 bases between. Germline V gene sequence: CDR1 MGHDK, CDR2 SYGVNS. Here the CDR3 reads CASTLKGGGETQYF. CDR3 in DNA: TGTGCCAGCACCCTAAAGGGGGGTGGCGAGACCCAGTACTTC.

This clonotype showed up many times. The CDR3 DNA is TGTGCCAGCAGCTGGCTCAGTGACAACACTGAAGCTTTCTTT. As protein: CASSWLSDNTEAFF. The chain carries TRBV3-1 and TRBJ1-1; D is unresolved. The CDR3 is made up of 14 amino acids. CDR1 is LGHDT and CDR2 is YNNKEL in the germline V gene (reference sequence). V lost 5 bases and J lost 2, with 12 bases in between.

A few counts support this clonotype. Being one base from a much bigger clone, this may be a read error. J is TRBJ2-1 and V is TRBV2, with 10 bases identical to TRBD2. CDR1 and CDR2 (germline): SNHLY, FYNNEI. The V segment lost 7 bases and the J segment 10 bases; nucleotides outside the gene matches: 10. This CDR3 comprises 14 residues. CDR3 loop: CASKGSGGGLEQFF. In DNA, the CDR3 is TGTGCCAGCAAGGGCAGCGGGGGGGGCTTGGAGCAGTTCTTC.

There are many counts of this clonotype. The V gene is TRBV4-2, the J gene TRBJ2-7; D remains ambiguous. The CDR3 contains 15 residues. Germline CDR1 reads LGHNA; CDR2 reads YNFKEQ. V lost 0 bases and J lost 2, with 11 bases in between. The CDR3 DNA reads TGTGCCAGCAGCCAAGACTGGCGCACTACCTACGAGCAGTACTTC. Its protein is CASSQDWRTTYEQYF.

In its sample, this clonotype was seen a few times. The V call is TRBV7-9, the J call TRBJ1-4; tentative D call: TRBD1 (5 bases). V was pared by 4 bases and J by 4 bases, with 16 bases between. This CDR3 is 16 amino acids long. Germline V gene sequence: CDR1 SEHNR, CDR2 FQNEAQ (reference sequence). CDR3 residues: CASSSSGAGYNEKLFF. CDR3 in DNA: TGTGCCAGCAGCTCGTCGGGCGCAGGGTATAATGAAAAACTGTTTTTT. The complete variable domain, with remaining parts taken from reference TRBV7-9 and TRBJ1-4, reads DTGVSQNPRHKITKRGQNVTFRCDPISEHNRLYWYRQTLGQGPEFLTYFQNEAQLEKSRLLSDRFSAERPKGSFSTLEIQRTEQGDSAMYLCASSSSGAGYNEKLFFGSGTQLSVL.

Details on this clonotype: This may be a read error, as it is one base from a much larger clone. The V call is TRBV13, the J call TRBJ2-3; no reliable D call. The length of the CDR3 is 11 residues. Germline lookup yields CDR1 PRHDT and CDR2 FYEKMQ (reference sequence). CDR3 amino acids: CAGSSGVTQYF. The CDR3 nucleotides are TGTGCCGGCAGCTCAGGTGTTACGCAGTATTTT.

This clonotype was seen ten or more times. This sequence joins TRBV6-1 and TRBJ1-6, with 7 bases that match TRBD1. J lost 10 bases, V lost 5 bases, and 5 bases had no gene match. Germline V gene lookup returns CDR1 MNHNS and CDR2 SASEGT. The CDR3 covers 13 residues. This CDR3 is CASSRDRASPLHF. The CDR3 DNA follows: TGTGCCAGCAGTAGAGACAGGGCATCACCCCTCCACTTT.

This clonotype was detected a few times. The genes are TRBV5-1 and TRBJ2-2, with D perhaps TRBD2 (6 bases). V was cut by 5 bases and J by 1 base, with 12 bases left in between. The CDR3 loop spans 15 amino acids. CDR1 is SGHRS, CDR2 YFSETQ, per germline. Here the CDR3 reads CASSSNSGNTGELFF. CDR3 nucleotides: TGCGCCAGCAGTTCAAATAGCGGGAACACCGGGGAGCTGTTTTTT.

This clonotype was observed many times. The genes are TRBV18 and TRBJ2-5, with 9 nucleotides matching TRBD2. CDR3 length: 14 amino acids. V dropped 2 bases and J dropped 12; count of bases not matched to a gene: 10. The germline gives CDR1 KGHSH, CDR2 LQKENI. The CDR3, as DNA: TGTGCCAGCTCACCAGGGGTGTCTAGCGGGACTAAGTACTTC. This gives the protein CASSPGVSSGTKYF.

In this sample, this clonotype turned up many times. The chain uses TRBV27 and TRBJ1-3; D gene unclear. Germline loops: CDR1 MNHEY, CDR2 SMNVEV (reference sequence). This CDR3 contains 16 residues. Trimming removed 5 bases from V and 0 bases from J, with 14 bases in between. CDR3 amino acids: CASSGIGRASGNTIYF. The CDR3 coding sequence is TGTGCCAGCAGTGGCATAGGCAGAGCCTCTGGAAACACCATATATTTT.

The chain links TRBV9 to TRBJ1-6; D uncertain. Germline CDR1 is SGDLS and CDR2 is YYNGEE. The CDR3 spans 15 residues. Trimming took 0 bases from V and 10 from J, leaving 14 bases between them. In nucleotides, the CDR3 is TGTGCCAGCAGCGTAGAGGAGAGGGCAGGATCACCCCTCCACTTT. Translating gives CASSVEERAGSPLHF. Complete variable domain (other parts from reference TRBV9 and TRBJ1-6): DSGVTQTPKHLITATGQRVTLRCSPRSGDLSVYWYQQSLDQGLQFLIQYYNGEERAKGNILERFSAQQFPDLHSELNLSSLELGDSALYFCASSVEERAGSPLHFGNGTRLTVT.

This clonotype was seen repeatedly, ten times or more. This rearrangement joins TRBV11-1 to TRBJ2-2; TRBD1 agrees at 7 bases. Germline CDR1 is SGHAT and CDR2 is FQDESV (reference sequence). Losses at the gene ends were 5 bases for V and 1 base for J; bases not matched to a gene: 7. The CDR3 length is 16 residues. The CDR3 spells CASSLRQGMNTGELFF. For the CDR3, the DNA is TGTGCCAGCAGCCTACGACAGGGCATGAACACCGGGGAGCTGTTTTTT.

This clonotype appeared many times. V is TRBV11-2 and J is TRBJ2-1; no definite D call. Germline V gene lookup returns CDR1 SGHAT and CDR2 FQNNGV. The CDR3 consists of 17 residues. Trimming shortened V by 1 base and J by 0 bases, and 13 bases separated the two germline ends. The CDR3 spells CASSLVFPKSSYNEQFF. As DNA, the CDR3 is TGTGCCAGCAGCTTAGTTTTCCCGAAGAGCTCCTACAATGAGCAGTTCTTC.

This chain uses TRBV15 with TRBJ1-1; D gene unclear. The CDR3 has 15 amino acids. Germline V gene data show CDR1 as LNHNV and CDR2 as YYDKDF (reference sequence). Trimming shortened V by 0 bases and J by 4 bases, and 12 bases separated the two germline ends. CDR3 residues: CATSREKGLGTEAFF. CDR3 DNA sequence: TGTGCCACCAGCAGAGAAAAGGGATTGGGCACTGAAGCTTTCTTT.

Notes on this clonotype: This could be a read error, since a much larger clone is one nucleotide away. CDR3 sequence reads: CASSVPEQPQHF. CDR3 nucleotide sequence: TGTGCCAGCAGCGTTCCCGAGCAGCCCCAGCATTTT. The V call is TRBV11-2, the J call TRBJ1-5; D unresolved. CDR1 is SGHAT and CDR2 is FQNNGV in the germline V gene. Deletions cut 5 bases from V and 7 bases from J, with 9 bases between. The CDR3 extends over 12 amino acids.

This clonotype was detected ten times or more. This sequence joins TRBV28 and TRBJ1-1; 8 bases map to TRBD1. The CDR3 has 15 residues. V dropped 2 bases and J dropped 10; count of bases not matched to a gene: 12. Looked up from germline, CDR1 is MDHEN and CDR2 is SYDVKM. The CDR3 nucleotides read TGTGCCAGCAGTTTAGAAATTGCAGGGGGCCTAGGAGCTTTCTTT. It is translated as CASSLEIAGGLGAFF.

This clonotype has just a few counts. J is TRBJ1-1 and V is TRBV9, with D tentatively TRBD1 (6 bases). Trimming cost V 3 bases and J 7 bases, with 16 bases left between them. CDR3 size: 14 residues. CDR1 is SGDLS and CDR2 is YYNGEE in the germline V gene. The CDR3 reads CASSASRGRDEAFF. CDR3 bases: TGTGCCAGCAGCGCCTCAAGGGGGAGGGATGAAGCTTTCTTT.

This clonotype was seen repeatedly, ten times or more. The CDR3 loop reads CASTERAGTSRSLNTGELFF. CDR3 nucleotides: TGTGCCAGCACCGAACGAGCCGGGACTAGCAGGAGTCTGAACACCGGGGAGCTGTTTTTT. J is TRBJ2-2 and V is TRBV11-2, with TRBD2 matching 9 bases. Germline V CDR1 and CDR2: SGHAT, FQNNGV. The CDR3 length is 20 residues. The J segment lost 1 base and the V segment lost 7 bases, leaving 19 bases of the junction unmatched.

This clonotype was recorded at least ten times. CDR3 DNA: TGTGCCAGCAGAGTCGGGGGCCAAGAGACCCAGTACTTC. Its protein is CASRVGGQETQYF. The rearrangement links TRBV27 to TRBJ2-5; maybe TRBD2 (6 bases). The CDR3 has 13 residues. Per germline, CDR1 MNHEY and CDR2 SMNVEV (reference sequence). V was pared by 6 bases and J by 1 base, with 9 bases between.

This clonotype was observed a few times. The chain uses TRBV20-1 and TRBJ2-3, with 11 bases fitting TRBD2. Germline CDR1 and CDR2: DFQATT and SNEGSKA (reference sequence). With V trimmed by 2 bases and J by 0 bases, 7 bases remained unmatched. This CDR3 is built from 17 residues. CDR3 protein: CSARSIRTSGSTDTQYF. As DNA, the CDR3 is TGCAGTGCTAGATCAATTCGGACTAGCGGGAGCACAGATACGCAGTATTTT.

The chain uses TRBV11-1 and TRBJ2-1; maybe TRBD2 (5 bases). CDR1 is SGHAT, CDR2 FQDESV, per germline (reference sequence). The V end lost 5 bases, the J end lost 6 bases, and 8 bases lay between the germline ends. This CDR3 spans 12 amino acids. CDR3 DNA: TGTGCCAGCAGCGTGACTACCAATGAGCAGTTCTTC. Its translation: CASSVTTNEQFF.

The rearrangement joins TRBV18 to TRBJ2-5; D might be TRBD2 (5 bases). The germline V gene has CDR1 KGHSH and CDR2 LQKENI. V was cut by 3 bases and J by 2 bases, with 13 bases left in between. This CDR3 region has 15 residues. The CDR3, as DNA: TGTGCCAGCTCACCGCCAAGCGGAAATCAAGAGACCCAGTACTTC. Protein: CASSPPSGNQETQYF.